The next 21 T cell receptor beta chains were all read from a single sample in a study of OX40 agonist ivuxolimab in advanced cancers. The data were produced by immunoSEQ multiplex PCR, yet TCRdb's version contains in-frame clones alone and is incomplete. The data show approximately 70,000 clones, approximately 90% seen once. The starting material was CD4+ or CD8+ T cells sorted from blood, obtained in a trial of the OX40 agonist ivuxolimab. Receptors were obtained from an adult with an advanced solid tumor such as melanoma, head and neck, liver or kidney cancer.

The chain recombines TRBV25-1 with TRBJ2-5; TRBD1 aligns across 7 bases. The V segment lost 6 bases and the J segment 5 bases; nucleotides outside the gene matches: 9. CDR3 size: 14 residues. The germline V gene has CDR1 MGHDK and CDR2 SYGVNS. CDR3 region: CASRALGQRETQYF. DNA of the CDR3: TGTGCCAGCAGGGCCCTGGGACAGAGGGAGACCCAGTACTTC.

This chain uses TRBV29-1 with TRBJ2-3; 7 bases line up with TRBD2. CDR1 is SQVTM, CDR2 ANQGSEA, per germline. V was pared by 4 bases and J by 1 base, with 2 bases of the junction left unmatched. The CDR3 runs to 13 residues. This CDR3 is CSVGAGRTDTQYF. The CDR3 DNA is TGCAGCGTTGGAGCGGGGCGCACAGATACGCAGTATTTT.

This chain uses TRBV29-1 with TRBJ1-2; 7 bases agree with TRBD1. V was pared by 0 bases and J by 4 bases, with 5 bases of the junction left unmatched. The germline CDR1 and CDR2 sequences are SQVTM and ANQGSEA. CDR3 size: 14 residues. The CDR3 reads CSVEDQGQLYGYTF. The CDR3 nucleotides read TGCAGCGTTGAAGATCAGGGACAGCTCTATGGCTACACCTTC.

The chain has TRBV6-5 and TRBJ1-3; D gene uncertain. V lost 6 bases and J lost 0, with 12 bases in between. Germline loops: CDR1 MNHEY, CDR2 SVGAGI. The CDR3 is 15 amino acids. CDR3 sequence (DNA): TGTGCCAGCAGCGTCTCCAGGAGCTCTGGAAACACCATATATTTT. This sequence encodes CASSVSRSSGNTIYF.

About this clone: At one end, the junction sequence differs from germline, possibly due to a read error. The CDR3 reads CASSTRQYNEQFF. CDR3 in DNA: TGTGCTAGCAGCACCCGGCAGTACAATGAGCAGTTCTTC. V and J are TRBV7-7 and TRBJ2-1; D not resolved. This CDR3 has 13 residues. Germline CDR1 and CDR2: SSHAT and FNYEAQ (reference sequence).

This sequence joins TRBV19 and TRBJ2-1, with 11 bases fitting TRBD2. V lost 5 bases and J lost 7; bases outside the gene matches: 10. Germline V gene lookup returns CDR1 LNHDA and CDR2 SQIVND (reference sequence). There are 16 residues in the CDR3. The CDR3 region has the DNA TGTGCCAGTAGTTCCTCTAGCGGGAGGCCCGGAAATGAGCAGTTCTTC. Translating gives CASSSSSGRPGNEQFF.

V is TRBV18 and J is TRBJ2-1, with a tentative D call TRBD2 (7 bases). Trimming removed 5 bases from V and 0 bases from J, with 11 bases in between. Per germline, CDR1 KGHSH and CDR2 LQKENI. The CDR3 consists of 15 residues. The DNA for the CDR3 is TGTGCCAGCTCAAGGGGGGGCCACTCCTACAATGAGCAGTTCTTC. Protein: CASSRGGHSYNEQFF.

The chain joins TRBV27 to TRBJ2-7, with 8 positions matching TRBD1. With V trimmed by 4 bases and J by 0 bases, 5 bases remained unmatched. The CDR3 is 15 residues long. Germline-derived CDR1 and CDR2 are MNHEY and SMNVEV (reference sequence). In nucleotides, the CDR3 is TGTGCCAGCAGTTCCGCACAGGGGGGCTCCTACGAGCAGTACTTC. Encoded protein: CASSSAQGGSYEQYF.

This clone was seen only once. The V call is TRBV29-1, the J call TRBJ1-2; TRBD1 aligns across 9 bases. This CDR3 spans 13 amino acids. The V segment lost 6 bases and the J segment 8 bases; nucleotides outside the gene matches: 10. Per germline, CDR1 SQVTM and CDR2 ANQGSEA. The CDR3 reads CSVGGTGRGGYTF. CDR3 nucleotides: TGCAGCGTGGGAGGGACAGGGAGGGGAGGCTACACCTTC.

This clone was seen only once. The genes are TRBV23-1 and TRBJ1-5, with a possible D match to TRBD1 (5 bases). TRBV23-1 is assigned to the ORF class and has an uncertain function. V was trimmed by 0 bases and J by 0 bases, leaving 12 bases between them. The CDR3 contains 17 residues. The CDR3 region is CASSQSNGAYSNQPQHF. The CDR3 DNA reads TGCGCCAGCAGTCAATCTAACGGGGCTTATAGCAATCAGCCCCAGCATTTT.

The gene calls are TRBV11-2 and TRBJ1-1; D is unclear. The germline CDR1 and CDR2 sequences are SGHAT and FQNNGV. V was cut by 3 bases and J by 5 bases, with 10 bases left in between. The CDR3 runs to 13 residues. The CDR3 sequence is CASSFDPRTEAFF. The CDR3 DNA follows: TGTGCCAGCAGCTTCGACCCTAGGACTGAAGCTTTCTTT.

The CDR3 spells CASSQGWRGGQETQYF. CDR3 nucleotides: TGCGCCAGCAGCCAAGGTTGGCGCGGGGGGCAAGAGACCCAGTACTTC. This sequence joins TRBV4-3 and TRBJ2-5, with 8 bases fitting TRBD2. After removal of 1 base from V and 2 bases from J, the junction contained 6 bases not matched to a gene. The V gene's germline CDR1 is LGHNA and CDR2 YSLEER. The CDR3 totals 16 residues.

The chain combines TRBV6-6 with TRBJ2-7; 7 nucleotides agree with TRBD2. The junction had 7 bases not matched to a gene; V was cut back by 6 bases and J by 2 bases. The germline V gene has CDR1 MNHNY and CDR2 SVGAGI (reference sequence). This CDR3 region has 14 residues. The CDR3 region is CASSPQGGPYEQYF. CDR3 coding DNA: TGTGCCAGCAGCCCCCAGGGAGGGCCCTACGAGCAGTACTTC.

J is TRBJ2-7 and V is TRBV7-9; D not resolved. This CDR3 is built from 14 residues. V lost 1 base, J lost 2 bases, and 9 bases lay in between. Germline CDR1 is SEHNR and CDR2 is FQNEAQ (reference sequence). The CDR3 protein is CASSLDPLAYEQYF. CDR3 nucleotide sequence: TGTGCCAGCAGCTTAGACCCATTAGCCTACGAGCAGTACTTC. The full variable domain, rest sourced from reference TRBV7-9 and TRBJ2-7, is DTGVSQNPRHKITKRGQNVTFRCDPISEHNRLYWYRQTLGQGPEFLTYFQNEAQLEKSRLLSDRFSAERPKGSFSTLEIQRTEQGDSAMYLCASSLDPLAYEQYFGPGTRLTVT.

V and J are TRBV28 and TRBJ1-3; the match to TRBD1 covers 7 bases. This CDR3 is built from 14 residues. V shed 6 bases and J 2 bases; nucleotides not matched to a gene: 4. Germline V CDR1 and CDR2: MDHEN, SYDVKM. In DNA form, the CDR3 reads TGTGCCAGCAGCCGGACAGGAACTGGAAACACCATATATTTT. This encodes CASSRTGTGNTIYF.

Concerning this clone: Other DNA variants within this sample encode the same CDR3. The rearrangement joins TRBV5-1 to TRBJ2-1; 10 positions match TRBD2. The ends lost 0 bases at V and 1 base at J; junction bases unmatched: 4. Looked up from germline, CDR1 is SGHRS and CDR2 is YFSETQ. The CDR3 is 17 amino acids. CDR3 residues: CASSLVPSGSSYNEQFF. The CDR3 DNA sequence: TGCGCCAGCAGCTTGGTTCCTAGCGGGAGTTCCTACAATGAGCAGTTCTTC. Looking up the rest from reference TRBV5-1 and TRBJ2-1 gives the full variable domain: KAGVTQTPRYLIKTRGQQVTLSCSPISGHRSVSWYQQTPGQGLQFLFEYFSETQRNKGNFPGRFSGRQFSNSRSEMNVSTLELGDSALYLCASSLVPSGSSYNEQFFGPGTRLTVL.

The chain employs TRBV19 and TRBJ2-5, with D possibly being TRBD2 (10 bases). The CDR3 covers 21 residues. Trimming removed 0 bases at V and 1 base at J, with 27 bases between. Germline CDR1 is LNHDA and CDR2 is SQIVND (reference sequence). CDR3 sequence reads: CASSIDLRGQGLAGAQETQYF. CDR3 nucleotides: TGTGCCAGTAGTATAGATTTGAGAGGACAGGGGCTAGCGGGAGCCCAAGAGACCCAGTACTTC.

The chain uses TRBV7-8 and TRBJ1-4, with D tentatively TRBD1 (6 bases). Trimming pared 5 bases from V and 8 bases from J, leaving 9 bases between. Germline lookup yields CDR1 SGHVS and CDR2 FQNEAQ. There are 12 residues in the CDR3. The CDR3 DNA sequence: TGTGCCAGCAGCCCCGACAGGGAAAAACTGTTTTTT. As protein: CASSPDREKLFF. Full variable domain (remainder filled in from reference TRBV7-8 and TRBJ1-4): GAGVSQSPRYKVAKRGQDVALRCDPISGHVSLFWYQQALGQGPEFLTYFQNEAQLDKSGLPSDRFFAERPEGSVSTLKIQRTQQEDSAVYLCASSPDREKLFFGSGTQLSVL.

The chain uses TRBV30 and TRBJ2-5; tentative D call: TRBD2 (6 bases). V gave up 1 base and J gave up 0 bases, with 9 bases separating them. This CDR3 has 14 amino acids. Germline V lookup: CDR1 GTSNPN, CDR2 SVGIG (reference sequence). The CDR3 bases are TGTGCCTGGAGTGCCGGAGGGAACCAAGAGACCCAGTACTTC. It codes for CAWSAGGNQETQYF.

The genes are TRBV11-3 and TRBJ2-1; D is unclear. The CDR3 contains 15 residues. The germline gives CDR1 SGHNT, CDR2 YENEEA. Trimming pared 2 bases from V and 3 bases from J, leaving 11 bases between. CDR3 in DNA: TGTGCCAGCAGCTTAAGTAAGGGCCTCTACAATGAGCAGTTCTTC. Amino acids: CASSLSKGLYNEQFF.

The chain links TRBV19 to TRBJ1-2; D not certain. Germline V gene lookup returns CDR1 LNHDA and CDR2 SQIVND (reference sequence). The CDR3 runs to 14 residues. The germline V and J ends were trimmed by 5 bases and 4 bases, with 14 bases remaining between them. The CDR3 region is CASSSGSAGYGYTF. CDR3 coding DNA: TGTGCCAGTAGTTCCGGCAGCGCTGGCTATGGCTACACCTTC.